This T cell receptor (beta chain) was sequenced for a study of post-analysis software for immune sequencing data (dated by TCRdb to between 2015 and 2017). About the full investigation: The recorded disease courses included relapsing-remitting, secondary progressive and progressive-relapsing multiple sclerosis, and some patients had no subtype annotation. A subset of samples was prepared in parallel using single-end sample barcoding, then pooled and co-amplified after Illumina adapter ligation. The patient repertoires were compared against more than 10 previously published healthy control repertoires obtained from donors aged roughly 6 to 25 years.

Overall study outcomes, separate from this receptor: Strong co-clustering of samples prepared in the same batch was shown by direct clustering with F measure, prompting a batch-effect correction. Significantly higher frequencies in patients than in controls were found for roughly five TRBV segments, including TRBV5-6, TRBV5-1 and TRBV20-1. The multiple sclerosis patient group was slightly younger than the control group. Significantly lower normalized Chao1 diversity was found in multiple sclerosis patients than in controls, suggesting substantial peripheral T-cell clonal expansion.

Preparation of the library involved PCR. Sequencing instrument: Illumina HiSeq 2500. To reduce PCR and sequencing biases, unique molecular identifiers were incorporated into the TCR beta cDNA libraries. Per 1 to 10 million input T cells, roughly 0.5 million cDNA molecules were obtained, such that each molecule approximated one T cell. Patient libraries were prepared and sequenced with the same protocol used for the earlier healthy control dataset. Within a given batch, samples were prepared together, multiplexed and sequenced on the same HiSeq lane. Per the authors' processing: Raw barcoded reads were processed with MIGEC, discarding single-read molecular identifier groups before consensus assembly and CDR3 extraction. VDJtools was used for post-analysis of the clonotype tables, with diversity normalized by down-sampling every dataset to the smallest sample size. To correct batch-related cross-sample contamination, repertoire overlap clustering matched CDR3 amino acid sequences but not nucleotide sequences. TCRdb applied fastp at Q25 and MiXCR to the public reads, then kept only in-frame beta chains. CDR3 protein duplicates are merged, each entry listing the most common genes and DNA. TCRdb's processing, not the authors' own work, is the source of the V and J calls. This sample is represented by around 400,000 distinct CDR3 sequences; around 33% of them were singletons. The top ten constitute 10% to 15% of the sample.

With regard to this clonotype: There is no known antigen for this receptor. Base qualities were left out, and no much larger clone turns up one base away.

Reading the germline V gene (reference sequence) gives CDR1 MNHEY and CDR2 SMNVEV. The CDR3 runs 15 amino acids, cysteine and phenylalanine included. The read is trimmed to its CDR3 DNA, 45 bases read in frame from base 1. Between the V and J ends, shortened by 10 bases and 2 bases respectively, the junction contains 20 bases. TCR beta repertoires were profiled from peripheral blood of 10 to 15 young patients with multiple sclerosis to demonstrate the VDJtools post-analysis software. The patients with multiple sclerosis were children and adolescents between roughly 6 and 15 years of age. Sequenced: blood. The clonotype was recovered from a girl aged 10-17 years with multiple sclerosis. Rearrangement joined TRBV27 to TRBJ1-2; there is no confident call for the D gene. The CDR3 sequence is CANSPGLSPNYGYTF. Here is the DNA: TGTGCCAACAGCCCTGGACTCTCGCCCAACTATGGCTACACCTTC.